One sample yielded the 24 T cell receptor beta chains listed below, sequenced in a study of blood T cell repertoires in COVID-19. Produced via immunoSEQ multiplex PCR; TCRdb's table is partial and in-frame only. Of 110,000 to 150,000 clones in the sample, approximately 73% were seen once. Sequencing was carried out using peripheral blood. The receptor set was obtained from a man aged 55 to 70 with acute or convalescent COVID-19.

In this sample, this clone turned up a few times. The V call is TRBV4-2, the J call TRBJ2-7; TRBD2 matches 14 bases. CDR1 and CDR2 from the germline V gene are LGHNA and YNFKEQ. This CDR3 is built from 16 residues. Germline trimming cut 1 base from V and 7 bases from J; bases unmatched to any gene: 6. CDR3 bases: TGTGCCAGCAGCCAAGTCGAGACTAGCGGGAGGGATGAGCAGTACTTC. This translates into CASSQVETSGRDEQYF.

V and J are TRBV24-1 and TRBJ1-4; TRBD1 aligns across 7 bases. The CDR3 is made up of 16 amino acids. The germline V gene has CDR1 KGHDR and CDR2 SFDVKD. The ends lost 4 bases at V and 7 bases at J; junction bases unmatched: 11. In DNA, the CDR3 is TGTGCCACCAGTGACAACAAACAGGGGAAGGTTGAAAAACTGTTTTTT. Protein sequence: CATSDNKQGKVEKLFF.

The gene calls are TRBV18 and TRBJ2-4; TRBD1 matches at 11 bases. The J segment lost 1 base and the V segment lost 4 bases, leaving 9 bases of the junction unmatched. Germline lookup yields CDR1 KGHSH and CDR2 LQKENI. This CDR3 has 18 amino acids. Written as DNA, the CDR3 is TGTGCCAGCTCACTAGTCGGACAGGGGGCGCCGGCCAAAAACATTCAGTACTTC. Protein sequence: CASSLVGQGAPAKNIQYF.

This clone has just one count. This rearrangement joins TRBV5-1 to TRBJ2-2, with a weak D call TRBD1 (6 bases). The CDR3 extends over 15 amino acids. V was shortened by 4 bases and J by 4 bases, with 14 bases between the two germline ends. Germline assignment: CDR1 SGHRS and CDR2 YFSETQ. The CDR3 here is CASSEGHQVTGELFF. In DNA form, the CDR3 reads TGCGCCAGCAGCGAGGGACACCAGGTCACCGGGGAGCTGTTTTTT.

V and J are TRBV5-1 and TRBJ2-3; 7 bases align to TRBD2. The CDR3 has 14 amino acids. V lost 5 bases, J lost 9 bases, and 12 bases stayed unmatched. Germline assignment: CDR1 SGHRS and CDR2 YFSETQ. CDR3 sequence: CASRASQLANTQYF. In DNA form, the CDR3 reads TGCGCCAGCAGGGCCTCCCAACTAGCGAACACGCAGTATTTT.

The chain joins TRBV19 to TRBJ2-2, with TRBD1 matching over 8 bases. J gave up 7 bases and V 8 bases, and 9 bases lay outside the gene matches. CDR1 and CDR2 from the germline V gene are LNHDA and SQIVND (reference sequence). This CDR3 has 14 residues. The CDR3 nucleotides are TGTGCCAGTCGAGACAGGGGAGGATTCGGGGAGCTGTTTTTT. Residues: CASRDRGGFGELFF.

This chain joins TRBV19 and TRBJ2-2; D unresolved. Germline V gene lookup returns CDR1 LNHDA and CDR2 SQIVND (reference sequence). V lost 0 bases, J lost 0 bases, and 5 bases lay in between. The CDR3 loop spans 15 amino acids. CDR3 nucleotide sequence: TGTGCCAGTAGTATAGACAGCGCGAACACCGGGGAGCTGTTTTTT. It yields the protein CASSIDSANTGELFF.

V is TRBV10-1 and J is TRBJ1-3; D might be TRBD1 (6 bases). Germline V lookup: CDR1 WNHNN, CDR2 SYGVQD (reference sequence). The CDR3 loop spans 14 amino acids. V lost 4 bases to trimming and J lost 0 bases, with 7 bases between them. The DNA of the CDR3 is TGCGCCAGCAGTGGGGACATCTCTGGAAACACCATATATTTT. It codes for CASSGDISGNTIYF.

The chain carries TRBV7-8 and TRBJ1-5; tentative D call: TRBD1 (5 bases). Germline V CDR1 and CDR2: SGHVS, FQNEAQ. The CDR3 spans 15 residues. Trimming took 1 base from V and 6 from J, leaving 13 bases between them. This chain's CDR3 is CASSLDPWGPQPQHF. CDR3 DNA: TGTGCCAGCAGCTTAGACCCGTGGGGCCCTCAGCCCCAGCATTTT.

The chain is built from TRBV18 and TRBJ2-2; 9 nucleotides agree with TRBD2. The CDR3 is 17 residues long. CDR1 is KGHSH and CDR2 is LQKENI in the germline V gene. V lost 0 bases to trimming and J lost 2 bases; unmatched junction nucleotides: 4. The CDR3 DNA reads as TGTGCCAGCTCACCACCGGCTAGCGGGACCAACACCGGGGAGCTGTTTTTT. Amino acid sequence: CASSPPASGTNTGELFF.

This clone was seen once. The V call is TRBV7-8, the J call TRBJ1-4; no clear D gene. Germline CDR1 reads SGHVS; CDR2 reads FQNEAQ. This CDR3 has 14 residues. The V end lost 1 base, the J end lost 8 bases, and 11 bases lay between the germline ends. The CDR3 spells CASSLGARQEKLFF. The DNA of the CDR3 is TGTGCCAGCAGCTTAGGGGCCCGGCAGGAAAAACTGTTTTTT. Together with reference TRBV7-8 and TRBJ1-4, the CDR3 gives the full variable domain: GAGVSQSPRYKVAKRGQDVALRCDPISGHVSLFWYQQALGQGPEFLTYFQNEAQLDKSGLPSDRFFAERPEGSVSTLKIQRTQQEDSAVYLCASSLGARQEKLFFGSGTQLSVL.

This sequence joins TRBV2 and TRBJ2-1, with TRBD2 matching over 11 bases. The germline V gene encodes CDR1 SNHLY and CDR2 FYNNEI. After removal of 5 bases from V and 3 bases from J, the junction contained 6 bases not matched to a gene. This CDR3 has 16 residues. The CDR3 region has the DNA TGTGCCAGCAGTTACGCCGGGACTAGCGGCTACAATGAGCAGTTCTTC. Translation: CASSYAGTSGYNEQFF.

This rearrangement joins TRBV10-2 to TRBJ1-5; no clear D. The CDR3 runs 12 residues. V was cut by 1 base and J by 9 bases, with 7 bases left in between. Per the germline V gene, CDR1 is WSHSY and CDR2 is SAAADI. As DNA, the CDR3 is TGCGCCAGCAGTGAGTTGTCATCGCCCCAGCATTTT. This codes for CASSELSSPQHF.

The chain uses TRBV5-6 and TRBJ2-5; D is possibly TRBD1 (5 bases). The germline V gene has CDR1 SGHDT and CDR2 YYEEEE. The CDR3 is 16 amino acids. The V end was cut by 0 bases, the J end by 1 base, with 13 bases between. The CDR3 reads CASSLVQGGGQETQYF. In DNA form, the CDR3 reads TGTGCCAGCAGCTTGGTTCAGGGCGGTGGCCAAGAGACCCAGTACTTC.

The rearrangement links TRBV5-5 to TRBJ1-1; possibly TRBD1 for D (5 bases). The CDR3 covers 15 residues. Germline loops: CDR1 SGHKS, CDR2 YYEKEE (reference sequence). Trimming left V 4 bases short and J 4 bases short, with 17 bases between. As DNA, the CDR3 is TGTGCCAGCAGCGGCCTCGTGACAAGGGGCACTGAAGCTTTCTTT. Encoded protein: CASSGLVTRGTEAFF.

This clone was observed a single time. The chain employs TRBV27 and TRBJ2-6, with unresolved D. This CDR3 region has 16 residues. Per germline, CDR1 MNHEY and CDR2 SMNVEV (reference sequence). V lost 4 bases and J lost 1, with 11 bases in between. DNA for the CDR3: TGTGCCAGCAGTTCCCCACTGAGGTCTGGGGCCAACGTCCTGACTTTC. Its protein is CASSSPLRSGANVLTF.

J is TRBJ2-7 and V is TRBV12-3 or TRBV12-4; D is unresolved. Trimming took 7 bases from V and 4 from J, leaving 14 bases between them. This CDR3 region has 13 residues. The CDR3 region has the DNA TGTGCCAGCACCCTGGGTCTCGGGTACGAGCAGTACTTC. Amino acids: CASTLGLGYEQYF.

The chain is built from TRBV2 and TRBJ1-5; no firm D call. This CDR3 region has 12 residues. The germline V and J ends were trimmed by 3 bases and 2 bases, with 2 bases remaining between them. Germline values: CDR1 SNHLY, CDR2 FYNNEI. CDR3 sequence (DNA): TGTGCCAGCAGTGACGGCAATCAGCCCCAGCATTTT. As protein: CASSDGNQPQHF.

The rearrangement uses TRBV27 and TRBJ2-3; D uncertain. Germline CDR1 and CDR2: MNHEY and SMNVEV (reference sequence). The CDR3 extends over 15 amino acids. V was trimmed by 3 bases and J by 0 bases, leaving 10 bases between them. Written as DNA, the CDR3 is TGTGCCAGCAGTTTGGCCACGCCGAGCACAGATACGCAGTATTTT. This codes for CASSLATPSTDTQYF.

The rearrangement joins TRBV6-4 to TRBJ1-1, with a weak D call TRBD1 (6 bases). Per the germline V gene, CDR1 is MRHNA and CDR2 is SNTAGT. This CDR3 is 13 amino acids long. Trimming removed 3 bases from V and 4 bases from J, with 9 bases in between. The CDR3 nucleotides read TGTGCCAGCAGTGAGGCCAGGGGCACTGAAGCTTTCTTT. Its protein is CASSEARGTEAFF.

This sequence joins TRBV18 and TRBJ1-3; TRBD1 might be the D (5 bases). Trimming stripped 2 bases from V and 0 bases from J, with 14 bases between. Germline V lookup: CDR1 KGHSH, CDR2 LQKENI. This CDR3 comprises 17 residues. Here the CDR3 reads CASSPWGQVLSGNTIYF. In nucleotides, the CDR3 is TGTGCCAGCTCACCATGGGGCCAGGTCCTCTCTGGAAACACCATATATTTT.

Many counts were recorded for this clone. This sequence joins TRBV28 and TRBJ1-5; tentatively, D is TRBD1 (5 bases). The V end was cut by 8 bases, the J end by 2 bases, with 10 bases between. The CDR3 runs to 13 residues. Germline loops: CDR1 MDHEN, CDR2 SYDVKM. This CDR3 reads CASRGGGNQPQHF. The CDR3 DNA reads as TGTGCCAGCCGTGGGGGGGGCAATCAGCCCCAGCATTTT.

The chain carries TRBV7-2 and TRBJ2-3; unclear D gene. The length of the CDR3 is 15 residues. V lost 8 bases, J lost 0 bases, and 15 bases lay in between. The germline gives CDR1 SGHTA, CDR2 FQGNSA. The CDR3 region is CASAVAAPSTDTQYF. CDR3 DNA: TGTGCCAGCGCGGTCGCGGCCCCTAGCACAGATACGCAGTATTTT. The whole variable domain, filled in from reference TRBV7-2 and TRBJ2-3, reads GAGVSQSPSNKVTEKGKDVELRCDPISGHTALYWYRQSLGQGLEFLIYFQGNSAPDKSGLPSDRFSAERTGGSVSTLTIQRTQQEDSAVYLCASAVAAPSTDTQYFGPGTRLTVL.

The chain recombines TRBV5-1 with TRBJ2-3; a weak D match, TRBD1 (5 bases). CDR3 length: 15 amino acids. Germline CDR1 SGHRS, CDR2 YFSETQ. V lost 0 bases and J lost 4, with 12 bases in between. Here the CDR3 reads CASSLGQGWADTQYF. The CDR3 nucleotides are TGCGCCAGCAGCTTGGGGCAGGGTTGGGCAGATACGCAGTATTTT.